These 9 T cell receptor beta chains were all obtained from the same sample, sequenced in a study of radiotherapy plus CTLA-4 blockade in lung cancer. Sequencing was performed with immunoSEQ multiplex PCR; in TCRdb, only in-frame clones are kept and a portion is missing. This sample has approximately 110,000 clones, with 81% found just once. Sequenced here: peripheral blood, sampled from a patient treated with radiotherapy plus ipilimumab. These receptors were obtained from a human donor with non-small cell lung cancer that progressed on radiotherapy plus ipilimumab. Some clones in this sample may be carry-over from other donors' samples.

Remarks on this clone: The sample holds other DNA sequences that translate to the same CDR3. V is TRBV5-1 and J is TRBJ2-7; 13 nucleotides line up with TRBD2. CDR1 and CDR2 (germline): SGHRS, YFSETQ. Germline trimming cut 2 bases from V and 2 bases from J; bases unmatched to any gene: 1. The CDR3 consists of 15 residues. CDR3 in amino acids: CASSLGLAGAYEQYF. As DNA, the CDR3 is TGCGCCAGCAGCTTAGGACTAGCGGGGGCCTACGAGCAGTACTTC.

This chain uses TRBV6-1 with TRBJ1-3; TRBD1 is a possible D gene (5 bases). The V end was cut by 6 bases, the J end by 6 bases, with 12 bases between. The germline CDR1 and CDR2 sequences are MNHNS and SASEGT. This CDR3 comprises 13 residues. CDR3 loop: CASRSRVANTIYF. CDR3 sequence (DNA): TGTGCCAGCAGGAGCAGGGTTGCAAACACCATATATTTT.

The chain has TRBV7-6 and TRBJ2-3; 9 bases are a match to TRBD1. The germline CDR1 and CDR2 sequences are SGHVS and FNYEAQ. The junction had 5 bases not matched to a gene; V was cut back by 1 base and J by 0 bases. There are 17 residues in the CDR3. CDR3 sequence: CASSLGAGQGSTDTQYF. The CDR3 bases are TGTGCCAGCAGCTTAGGGGCCGGACAGGGGAGCACAGATACGCAGTATTTT. The full variable domain, its missing parts supplied by reference TRBV7-6 and TRBJ2-3, is GAGVSQSPRYKVTKRGQDVALRCDPISGHVSLYWYRQALGQGPEFLTYFNYEAQQDKSGLPNDRFSAERPEGSISTLTIQRTEQRDSAMYRCASSLGAGQGSTDTQYFGPGTRLTVL.

This chain links TRBV10-3 with TRBJ1-2; the D gene is possibly TRBD1 (5 bases). Germline CDR1 ENHRY, CDR2 SYGVKD. Trimming removed 6 bases at V and 6 bases at J, with 20 bases between. The CDR3 totals 15 residues. The CDR3 sequence is CAIRDSGRQNNGYTF. Here the CDR3 DNA reads TGTGCCATCAGAGATTCGGGACGGCAAAATAATGGCTACACCTTC.

The V and J genes are TRBV4-1 and TRBJ1-1; no firm D call. CDR3 size: 13 residues. Trimming took off 0 bases at V and 5 bases at J, with 7 bases between the two ends. Germline V gene lookup returns CDR1 MGHRA and CDR2 YSYEKL. The CDR3 reads CASSQEWSTEAFF. DNA of the CDR3: TGCGCCAGCAGCCAAGAGTGGAGTACTGAAGCTTTCTTT.

The chain has TRBV7-2 and TRBJ1-1; no firm D call. The germline V gene has CDR1 SGHTA and CDR2 FQGNSA. The CDR3 consists of 15 residues. The ends were cut back, 2 bases at V and 0 bases at J, with 10 bases in the middle. CDR3 in amino acids: CASSLSGIMNTEAFF. The CDR3 DNA sequence: TGTGCCAGCAGCTTAAGCGGGATAATGAACACTGAAGCTTTCTTT.

The chain has TRBV7-2 and TRBJ1-3; D remains ambiguous. V was cut by 2 bases and J by 2 bases, with 13 bases left in between. CDR3 length: 16 amino acids. CDR1 SGHTA and CDR2 FQGNSA come from the germline V gene. The chain's CDR3 is CASSLQGFRTGNTIYF. The CDR3 bases are TGTGCCAGCAGCTTACAAGGGTTCAGGACTGGAAACACCATATATTTT.

The J gene is TRBJ1-2, the V gene TRBV28, with D hard to call. The germline V gene has CDR1 MDHEN and CDR2 SYDVKM. Deletions cut 4 bases from V and 8 bases from J, with 11 bases between. The CDR3 has 12 amino acids. The CDR3 reads CASSSPGGGYTF. CDR3 DNA sequence: TGTGCCAGCAGTTCCCCCGGAGGGGGCTACACCTTC.

This chain uses TRBV19 with TRBJ2-3; 8 nucleotides match TRBD1. Looked up from germline, CDR1 is LNHDA and CDR2 is SQIVND (reference sequence). V shed 4 bases and J 8 bases; nucleotides not matched to a gene: 11. CDR3 length: 15 residues. CDR3 DNA sequence: TGTGCCAGTAGTACACCTAGGACAGGGAAGGGTACGCAGTATTTT. Its protein product is CASSTPRTGKGTQYF.